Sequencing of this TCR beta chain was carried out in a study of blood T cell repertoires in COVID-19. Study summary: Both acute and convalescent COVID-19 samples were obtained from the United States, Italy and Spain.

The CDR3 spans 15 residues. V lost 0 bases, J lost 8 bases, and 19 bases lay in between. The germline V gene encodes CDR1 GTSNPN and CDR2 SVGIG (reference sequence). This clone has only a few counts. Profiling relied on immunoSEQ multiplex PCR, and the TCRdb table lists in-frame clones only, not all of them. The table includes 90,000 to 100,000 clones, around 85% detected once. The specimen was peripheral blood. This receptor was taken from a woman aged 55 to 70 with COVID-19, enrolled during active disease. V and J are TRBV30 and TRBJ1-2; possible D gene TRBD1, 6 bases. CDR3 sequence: CAWSVAGVELRGYTF. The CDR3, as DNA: TGTGCCTGGAGTGTAGCAGGGGTCGAATTACGGGGCTACACCTTC. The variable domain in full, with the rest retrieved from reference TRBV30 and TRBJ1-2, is SQTIHQWPATLVQPVGSPLSLECTVEGTSNPNLYWYRQAAGRGLQLLFYSVGIGQISSEVPQNLSASRPQDRQFILSSKKLLLSDSGFYLCAWSVAGVELRGYTFGSGTRLTVV.